Sequencing of this T cell receptor beta chain was carried out in a study of cytomegalovirus exposure and HLA in healthy donors (dated by TCRdb to about 2017). In terms of the full investigation: According to a later analysis, one platform produced both the 110 or so validation repertoires and the approximately 600 repertoires of the first cohort. The study aimed to test whether cataloging public T cell receptors could reveal signatures of past pathogen exposure. High-throughput TCR immunosequencing, statistical association of individual TCRs with disease status, and machine learning were combined to predict cytomegalovirus infection status. Along with the roughly 700-subject first cohort, a separate validation cohort of about 110 different subjects was used.

Worth noting for this clone: There is no known antigen for this receptor. No much larger clone exists at a distance of one base, and base qualities are not known.

Donors formed part of the validation cohort, which comprised approximately 130 subjects and was distinct from the first cohort of over 500 subjects. What the authors observed across the whole study: In both the original and validation cohorts, the classifier was reported to diagnose cytomegalovirus status with high specificity and sensitivity. A few of the identified cytomegalovirus-associated TCR beta chains were confirmed in vitro to be specific for cytomegalovirus antigens. Subsequent analysis determined that TCRs grouped into clusters in the first cohort also showed a tendency toward co-occurrence across the approximately 120 validation repertoires, and about 94% of cluster scores exceeded 0. The authors suggested that the approach could potentially be generalized to other disease states and immunological phenotypes. Most TCR sequences were seen in very few donors, while some public TCRs were found in many individuals. The validation cohort had no HLA typing available for a later analysis, so co-occurrence within that cohort was assessed over all 120 or so repertoires. The study listed 150 to 200 TCR beta chains as associated with cytomegalovirus.

Germline trimming amounts to 2 bases on V and 0 bases on J, with 8 as the count of junction bases outside the gene matches. CDR1 and CDR2 were assigned from the germline V gene as MDHEN and SYDVKM. The CDR3 runs 17 residues from the cysteine to the phenylalanine. Left in the record is the CDR3 DNA by itself, 51 bases read in frame from the first base. Libraries were prepared through the immunoSEQ multiplex PCR assay. Per the source publication's procedure: A statistical classification framework was built to diagnose cytomegalovirus status from the catalog of TCR beta chain sequences. TCRdb took this table from immuneACCESS and kept in-frame rearrangements with V and J called. Such tables lack part of the clones; where checked against another copy, unresolved V genes explain under half of the gap, and the rest is unexplained. V and J calls and clone size are given by that table; D and trimming were obtained from the DNA. The sample includes a few hundred thousand clones, with roughly 88% observed a single time. The leading ten clones occupy roughly 1% of the sample.

Sequenced input: PBMCs. The chain was built from TRBV28 and TRBJ2-7, with 9 bases aligning to TRBD2. The sequence came from a woman in her late teens or twenties in good health and CMV-seronegative. CDR3 sequence: CASSLGPSGIASYEQYF. The bases read TGTGCCAGCAGTTTAGGCCCTAGCGGGATAGCCTCCTACGAGCAGTACTTC.